This T cell receptor beta chain was identified in a study of cytomegalovirus exposure and HLA in healthy donors. Study context: The Caucasian-associated ancestry cluster contained 81% of the 300 to 400 genotyped donors. Whole-study results and caveats: There were some public TCRs occurring in many donors, but most TCR sequences were rare.

PCR involved 60 Vbeta and 13 Jbeta primers. Method: immunoSEQ multiplex PCR; TCRdb's copy keeps in-frame clones and lacks some. The sample holds approximately 120,000 clones, approximately 78% seen once. V dropped 2 bases and J dropped 3; count of bases not matched to a gene: 4. From germline, CDR1 is MRHNA and CDR2 SNTAGT. There are 15 residues in the CDR3. As concerns this clone: Its matching antigen is unknown.

This clonotype was sampled from a woman in her twenties or thirties in good health and CMV-seronegative. V usage is TRBV6-4 and J usage is TRBJ2-1; TRBD1 agrees at 7 bases. Sequenced material: PBMCs. CDR3 protein: CASSDNRGLYNEQFF. The CDR3 DNA reads TGTGCCAGCAGTGACAACAGGGGTCTCTACAATGAGCAGTTCTTC.